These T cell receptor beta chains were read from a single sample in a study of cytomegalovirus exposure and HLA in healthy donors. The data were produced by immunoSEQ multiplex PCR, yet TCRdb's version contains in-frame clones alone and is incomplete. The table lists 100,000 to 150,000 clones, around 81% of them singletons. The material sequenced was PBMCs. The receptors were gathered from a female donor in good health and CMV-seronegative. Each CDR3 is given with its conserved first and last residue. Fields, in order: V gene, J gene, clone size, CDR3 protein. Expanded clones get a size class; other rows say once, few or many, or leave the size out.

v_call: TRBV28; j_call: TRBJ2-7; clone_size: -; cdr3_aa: CASSLGQYYEQYF
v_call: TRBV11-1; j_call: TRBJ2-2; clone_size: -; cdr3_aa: CASTKLQVANTGELFF
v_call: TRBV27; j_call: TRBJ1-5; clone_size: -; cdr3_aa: CASSPLSVGVGNQPQHF
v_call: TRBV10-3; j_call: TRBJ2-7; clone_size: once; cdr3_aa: CATALPDNYEQYF
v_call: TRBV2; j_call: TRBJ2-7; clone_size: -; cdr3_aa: CASDLGTAFTYEQYF
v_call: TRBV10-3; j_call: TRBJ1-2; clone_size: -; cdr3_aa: CAIRQGEWNYGYTF
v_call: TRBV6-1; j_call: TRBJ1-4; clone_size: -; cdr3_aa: CASSVQGARGEKLFF
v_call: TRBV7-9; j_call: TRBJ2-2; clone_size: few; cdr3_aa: CASSFARETGELFF
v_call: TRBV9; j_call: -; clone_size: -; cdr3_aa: CASSVEGTGASYEQYF
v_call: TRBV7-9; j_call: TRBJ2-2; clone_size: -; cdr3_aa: CASSPVRDSPNTGELFF
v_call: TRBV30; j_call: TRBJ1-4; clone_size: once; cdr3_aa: CAWSRYLGGTNEKLFF
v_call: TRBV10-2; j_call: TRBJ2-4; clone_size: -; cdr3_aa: CASSDGKSLAKNIQYF
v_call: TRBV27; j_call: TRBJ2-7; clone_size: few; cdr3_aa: CASSFRGPGYEQYF
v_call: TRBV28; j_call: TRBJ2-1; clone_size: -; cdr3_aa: CASSLLASGSNEQFF
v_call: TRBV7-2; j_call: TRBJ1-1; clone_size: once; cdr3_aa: CASRLSTGMAEAFF
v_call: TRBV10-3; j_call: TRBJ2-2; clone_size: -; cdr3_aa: CAISGTGELFF
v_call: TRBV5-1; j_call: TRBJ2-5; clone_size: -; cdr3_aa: CASSLGLAVQETQYF
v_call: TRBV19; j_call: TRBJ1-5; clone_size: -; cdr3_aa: CATTKGLNLFGNQPQHF
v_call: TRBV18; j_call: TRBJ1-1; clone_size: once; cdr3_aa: CASSTANTEAFF
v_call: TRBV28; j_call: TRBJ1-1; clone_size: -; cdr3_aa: CASSLWAGYEAFF
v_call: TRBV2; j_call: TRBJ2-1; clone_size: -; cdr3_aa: CASSESGTAKNEQFF
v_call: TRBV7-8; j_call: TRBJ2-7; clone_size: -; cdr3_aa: CASSSSRASGPRWVQYF
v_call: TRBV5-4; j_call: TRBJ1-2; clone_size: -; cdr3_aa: CASSPPGLSNYGYTF
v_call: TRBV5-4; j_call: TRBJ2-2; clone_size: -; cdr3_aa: CASSNTGELFF
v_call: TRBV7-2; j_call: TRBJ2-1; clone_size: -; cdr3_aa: CASSHISGSLRNEQFF
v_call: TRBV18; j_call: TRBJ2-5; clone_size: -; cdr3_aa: CASSLGLAETQYF
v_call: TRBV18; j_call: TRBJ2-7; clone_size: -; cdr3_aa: CASSPGGGTNYEQYF
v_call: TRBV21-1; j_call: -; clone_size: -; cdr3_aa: CASSTGCYEQYF
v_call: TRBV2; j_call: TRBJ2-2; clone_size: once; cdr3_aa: CASSETRTTGELFF
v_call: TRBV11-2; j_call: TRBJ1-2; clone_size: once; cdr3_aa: CASSLTIEGRGGYTF
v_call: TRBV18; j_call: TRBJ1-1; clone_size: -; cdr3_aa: CASSPSRAGSTEAFF
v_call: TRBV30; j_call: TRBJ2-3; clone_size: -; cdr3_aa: CAWKAGVRDTQYF
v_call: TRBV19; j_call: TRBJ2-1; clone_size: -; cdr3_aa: CASSILSKDEQFF
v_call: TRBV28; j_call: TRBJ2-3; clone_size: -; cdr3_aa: CASSPRRGSFTDTQYF
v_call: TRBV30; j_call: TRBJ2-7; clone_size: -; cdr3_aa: CAWGRGISYEQYF
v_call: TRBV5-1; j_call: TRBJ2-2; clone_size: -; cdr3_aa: CASSGPGKANGELFF
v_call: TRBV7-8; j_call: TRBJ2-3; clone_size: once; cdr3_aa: CASSPGLTPGTDTQYF
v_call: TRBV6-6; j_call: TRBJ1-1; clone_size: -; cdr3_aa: CASSYDRRMNTEAFF
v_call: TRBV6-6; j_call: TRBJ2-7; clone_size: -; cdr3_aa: CATRSGETYEQYF
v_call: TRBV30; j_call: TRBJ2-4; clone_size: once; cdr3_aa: CAWKGDKDKNIQYF
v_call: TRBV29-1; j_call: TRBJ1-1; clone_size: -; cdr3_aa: CSVRKDSEEAFF
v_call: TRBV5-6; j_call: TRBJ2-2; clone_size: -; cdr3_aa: CASSLLNTGELFF